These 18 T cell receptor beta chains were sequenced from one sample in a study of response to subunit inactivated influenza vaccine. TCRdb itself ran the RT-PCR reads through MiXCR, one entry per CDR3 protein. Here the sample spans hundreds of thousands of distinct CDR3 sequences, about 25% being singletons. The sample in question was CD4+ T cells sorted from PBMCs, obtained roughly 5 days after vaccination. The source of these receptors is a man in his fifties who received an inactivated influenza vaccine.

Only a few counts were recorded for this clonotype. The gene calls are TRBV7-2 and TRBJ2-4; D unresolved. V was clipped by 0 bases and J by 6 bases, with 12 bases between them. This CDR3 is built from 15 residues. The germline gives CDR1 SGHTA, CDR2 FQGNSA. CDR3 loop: CASSLAANRANIQYF. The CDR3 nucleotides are TGTGCCAGCAGCTTAGCGGCTAACCGGGCAAACATTCAGTACTTC.

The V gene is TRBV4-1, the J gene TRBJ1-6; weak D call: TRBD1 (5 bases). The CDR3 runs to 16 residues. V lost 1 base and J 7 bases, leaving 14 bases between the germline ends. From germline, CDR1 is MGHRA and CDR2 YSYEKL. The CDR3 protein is CASSQVSFWGNSPLHF. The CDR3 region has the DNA TGCGCCAGCAGCCAAGTGTCTTTTTGGGGGAATTCACCCCTCCACTTT.

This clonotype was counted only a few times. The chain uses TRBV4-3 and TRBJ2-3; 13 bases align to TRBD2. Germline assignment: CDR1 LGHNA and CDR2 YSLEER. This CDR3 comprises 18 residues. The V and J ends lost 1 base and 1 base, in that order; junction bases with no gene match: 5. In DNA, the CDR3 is TGCGCCAGCAGCCAAGGACTAGCGGGGGGCCCTGGCACAGATACGCAGTATTTT. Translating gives CASSQGLAGGPGTDTQYF.

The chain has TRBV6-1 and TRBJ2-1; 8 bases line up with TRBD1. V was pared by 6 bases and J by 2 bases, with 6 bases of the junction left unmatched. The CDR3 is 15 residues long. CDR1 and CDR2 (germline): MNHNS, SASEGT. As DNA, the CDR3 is TGTGCCAGCAGCCGCAGGGGGCTAACCTACAATGAGCAGTTCTTC. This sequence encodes CASSRRGLTYNEQFF.

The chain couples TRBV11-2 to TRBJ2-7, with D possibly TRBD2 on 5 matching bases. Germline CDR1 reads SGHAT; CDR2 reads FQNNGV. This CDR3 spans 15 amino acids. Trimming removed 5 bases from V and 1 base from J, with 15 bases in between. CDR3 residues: CASSPTTGISYEQYF. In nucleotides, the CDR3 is TGTGCCAGCAGCCCGACTACCGGGATATCCTACGAGCAGTACTTC.

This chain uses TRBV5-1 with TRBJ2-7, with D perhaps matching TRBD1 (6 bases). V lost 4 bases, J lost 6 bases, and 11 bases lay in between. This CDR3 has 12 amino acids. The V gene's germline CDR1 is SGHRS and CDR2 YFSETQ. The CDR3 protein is CASSATGFEQYF. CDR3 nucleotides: TGCGCCAGCAGCGCTACAGGGTTCGAGCAGTACTTC. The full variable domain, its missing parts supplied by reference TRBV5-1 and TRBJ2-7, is KAGVTQTPRYLIKTRGQQVTLSCSPISGHRSVSWYQQTPGQGLQFLFEYFSETQRNKGNFPGRFSGRQFSNSRSEMNVSTLELGDSALYLCASSATGFEQYFGPGTRLTVT.

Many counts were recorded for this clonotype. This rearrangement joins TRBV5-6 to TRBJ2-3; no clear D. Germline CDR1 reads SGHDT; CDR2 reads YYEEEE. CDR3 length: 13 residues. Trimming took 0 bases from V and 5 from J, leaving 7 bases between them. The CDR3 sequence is CASSLGTGDTQYF. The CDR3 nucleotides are TGTGCCAGCAGCTTGGGCACCGGAGATACGCAGTATTTT.

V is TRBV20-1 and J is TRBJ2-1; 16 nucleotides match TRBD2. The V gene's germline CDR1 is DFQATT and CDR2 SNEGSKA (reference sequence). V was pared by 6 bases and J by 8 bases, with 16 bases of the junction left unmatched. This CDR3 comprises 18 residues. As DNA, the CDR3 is TGCAGTGCCAATAAGGGGACTAGCGGGAGGGCCAAGTATTATGAGCAGTTCTTC. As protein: CSANKGTSGRAKYYEQFF.

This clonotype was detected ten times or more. CDR3 sequence reads: CASSAQLARNTGELFF. The DNA for the CDR3 is TGTGCCAGCAGTGCCCAGTTAGCGCGAAACACCGGGGAGCTGTTTTTT. The chain is built from TRBV12-3 or TRBV12-4 and TRBJ2-2; a weak D match, TRBD2 (5 bases). The CDR3 runs to 16 residues. V dropped 5 bases and J dropped 2 bases, with 15 bases sitting between them.

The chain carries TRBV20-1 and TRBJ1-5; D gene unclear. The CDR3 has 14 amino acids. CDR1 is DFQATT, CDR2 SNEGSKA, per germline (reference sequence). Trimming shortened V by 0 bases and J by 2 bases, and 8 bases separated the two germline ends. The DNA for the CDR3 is TGCAGTGCTAGAGAGAACAAGGGCAATCAGCCCCAGCATTTT. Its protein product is CSARENKGNQPQHF.

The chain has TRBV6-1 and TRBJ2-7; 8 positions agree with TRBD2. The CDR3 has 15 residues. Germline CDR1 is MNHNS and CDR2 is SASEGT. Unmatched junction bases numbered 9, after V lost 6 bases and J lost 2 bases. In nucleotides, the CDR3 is TGTGCCAGCAGATCTGCCGGGACTAGAGCCTACGAGCAGTACTTC. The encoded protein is CASRSAGTRAYEQYF.

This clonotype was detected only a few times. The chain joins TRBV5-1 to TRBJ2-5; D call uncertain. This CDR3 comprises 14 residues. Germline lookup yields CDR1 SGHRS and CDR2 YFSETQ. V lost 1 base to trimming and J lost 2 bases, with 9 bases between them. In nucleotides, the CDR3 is TGCGCCAGCAGCTTGCAGTCAAGTCAAGAGACCCAGTACTTC. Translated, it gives CASSLQSSQETQYF.

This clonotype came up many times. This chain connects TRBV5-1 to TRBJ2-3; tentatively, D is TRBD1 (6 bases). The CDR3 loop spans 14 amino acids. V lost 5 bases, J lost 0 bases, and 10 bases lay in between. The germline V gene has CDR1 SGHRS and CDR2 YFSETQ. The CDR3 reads CASSGGLSTDTQYF. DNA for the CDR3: TGCGCCAGCAGTGGGGGCTTGAGCACAGATACGCAGTATTTT.

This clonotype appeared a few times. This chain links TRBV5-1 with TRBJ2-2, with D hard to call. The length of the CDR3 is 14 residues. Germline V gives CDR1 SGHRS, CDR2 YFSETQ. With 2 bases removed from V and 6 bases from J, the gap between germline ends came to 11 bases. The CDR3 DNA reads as TGCGCCAGCAGCTTACATCGGAGCGCCGGGGAGCTGTTTTTT. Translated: CASSLHRSAGELFF.

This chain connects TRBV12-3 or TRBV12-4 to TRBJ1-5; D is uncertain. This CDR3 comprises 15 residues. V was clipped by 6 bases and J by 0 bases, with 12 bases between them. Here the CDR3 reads CASSPLLHSNQPQHF. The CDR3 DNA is TGTGCCAGCAGCCCCCTTTTGCATAGCAATCAGCCCCAGCATTTT.

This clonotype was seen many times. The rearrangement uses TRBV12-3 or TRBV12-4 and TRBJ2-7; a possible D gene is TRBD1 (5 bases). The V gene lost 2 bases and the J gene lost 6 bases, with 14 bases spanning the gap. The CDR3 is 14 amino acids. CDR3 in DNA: TGTGCCAGCAGTTTATCATACAGGACCCCCGAGCAGTACTTC. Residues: CASSLSYRTPEQYF.

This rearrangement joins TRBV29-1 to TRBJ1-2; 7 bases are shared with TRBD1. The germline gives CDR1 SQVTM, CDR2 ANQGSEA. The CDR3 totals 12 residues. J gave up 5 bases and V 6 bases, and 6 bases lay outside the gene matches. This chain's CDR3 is CSVGDSEYGYTF. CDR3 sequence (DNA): TGCAGCGTAGGGGACAGTGAATATGGCTACACCTTC.

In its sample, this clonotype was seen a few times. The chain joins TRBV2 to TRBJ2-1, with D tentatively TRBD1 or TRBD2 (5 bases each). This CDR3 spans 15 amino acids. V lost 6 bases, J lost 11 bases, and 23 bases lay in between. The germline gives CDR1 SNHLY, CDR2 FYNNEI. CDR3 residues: CASRDPSGEGLKQFF. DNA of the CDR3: TGTGCCAGCAGGGACCCCTCGGGCGAGGGGCTTAAGCAGTTCTTC.